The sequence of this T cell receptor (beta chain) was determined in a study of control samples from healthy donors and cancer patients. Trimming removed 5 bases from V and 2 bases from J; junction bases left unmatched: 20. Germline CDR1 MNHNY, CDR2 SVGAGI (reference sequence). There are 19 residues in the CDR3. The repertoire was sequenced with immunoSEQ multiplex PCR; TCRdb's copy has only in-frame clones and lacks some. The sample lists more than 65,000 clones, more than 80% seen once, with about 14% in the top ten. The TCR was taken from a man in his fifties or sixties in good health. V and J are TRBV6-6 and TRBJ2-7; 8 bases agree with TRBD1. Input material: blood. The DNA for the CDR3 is TGTGCCAGCAGTCCCCAGGGGGCGAAAAGACTAGTCAGGGCCTACGAGCAGTACTTC. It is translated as CASSPQGAKRLVRAYEQYF.